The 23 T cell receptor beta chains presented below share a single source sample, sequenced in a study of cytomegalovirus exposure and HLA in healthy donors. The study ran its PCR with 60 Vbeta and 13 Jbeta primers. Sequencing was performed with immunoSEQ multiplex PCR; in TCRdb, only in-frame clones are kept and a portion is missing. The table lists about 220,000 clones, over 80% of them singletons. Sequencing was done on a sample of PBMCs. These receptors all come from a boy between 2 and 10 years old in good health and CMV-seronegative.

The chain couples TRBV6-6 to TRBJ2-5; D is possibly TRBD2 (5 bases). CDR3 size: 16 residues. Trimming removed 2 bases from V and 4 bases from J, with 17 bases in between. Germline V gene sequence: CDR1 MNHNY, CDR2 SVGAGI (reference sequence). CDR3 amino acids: CASSYPKGVHIETQYF. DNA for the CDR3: TGTGCCAGCAGTTACCCCAAGGGAGTTCATATAGAGACCCAGTACTTC.

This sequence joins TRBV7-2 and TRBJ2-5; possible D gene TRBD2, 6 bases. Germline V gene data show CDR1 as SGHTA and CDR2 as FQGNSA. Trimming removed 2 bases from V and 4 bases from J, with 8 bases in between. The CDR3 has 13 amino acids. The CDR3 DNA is TGTGCCAGCAGCTTACTCGGGGGAGAGACCCAGTACTTC. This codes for CASSLLGGETQYF.

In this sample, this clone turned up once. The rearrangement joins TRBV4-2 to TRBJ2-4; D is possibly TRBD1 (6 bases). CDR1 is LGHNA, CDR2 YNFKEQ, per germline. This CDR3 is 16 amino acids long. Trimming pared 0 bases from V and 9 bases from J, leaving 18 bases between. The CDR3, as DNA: TGTGCCAGCAGCCAAGACCTCCAGGGGCCGCCTCTCATTCAGTACTTC. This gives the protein CASSQDLQGPPLIQYF.

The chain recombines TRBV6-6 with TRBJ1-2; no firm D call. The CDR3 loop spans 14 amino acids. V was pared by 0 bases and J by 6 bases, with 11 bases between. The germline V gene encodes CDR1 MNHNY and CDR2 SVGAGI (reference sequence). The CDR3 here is CASSYSIMRDGYTF. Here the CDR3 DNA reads TGTGCCAGCAGTTACTCGATTATGCGGGATGGCTACACCTTC.

The CDR3 region is CASSLGEQPQHF. Here the CDR3 DNA reads TGTGCCAGCAGCTTAGGAGAGCAGCCCCAGCATTTT. The chain employs TRBV7-9 and TRBJ1-5; no clear D. Trimming removed 1 base at V and 7 bases at J, with 5 bases between. The germline V gene has CDR1 SEHNR and CDR2 FQNEAQ (reference sequence). The CDR3 runs 12 residues.

The CDR3 bases are TGTGCCAGCAGCTTAGCGGGGGCGGACTTCTATAGCACAGATACGCAGTATTTT. Translation: CASSLAGADFYSTDTQYF. The gene calls are TRBV7-9 and TRBJ2-3, with D maybe TRBD1 (6 bases). The ends were cut back, 0 bases at V and 0 bases at J, with 16 bases in the middle. CDR3 length: 18 amino acids. CDR1 and CDR2 (germline): SEHNR, FQNEAQ (reference sequence).

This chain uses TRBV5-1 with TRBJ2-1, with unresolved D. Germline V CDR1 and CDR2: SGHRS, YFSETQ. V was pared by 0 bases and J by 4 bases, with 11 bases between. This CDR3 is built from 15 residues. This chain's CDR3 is CASSLALEKYNEQFF. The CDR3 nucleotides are TGCGCCAGCAGCTTGGCACTCGAGAAGTACAATGAGCAGTTCTTC.

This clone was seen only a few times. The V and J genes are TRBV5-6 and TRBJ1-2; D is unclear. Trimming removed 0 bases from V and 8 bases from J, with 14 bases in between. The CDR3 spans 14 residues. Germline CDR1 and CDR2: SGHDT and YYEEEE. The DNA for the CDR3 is TGTGCCAGCAGCTTGGTGGTTCCGGCGGGGGGCTACACCTTC. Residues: CASSLVVPAGGYTF.

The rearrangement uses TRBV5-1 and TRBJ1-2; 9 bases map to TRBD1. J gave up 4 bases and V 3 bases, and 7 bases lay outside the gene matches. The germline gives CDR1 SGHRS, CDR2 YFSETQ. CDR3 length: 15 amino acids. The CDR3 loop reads CASSWDSGQGYGYTF. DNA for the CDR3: TGCGCCAGCAGCTGGGATTCGGGACAGGGCTATGGCTACACCTTC.

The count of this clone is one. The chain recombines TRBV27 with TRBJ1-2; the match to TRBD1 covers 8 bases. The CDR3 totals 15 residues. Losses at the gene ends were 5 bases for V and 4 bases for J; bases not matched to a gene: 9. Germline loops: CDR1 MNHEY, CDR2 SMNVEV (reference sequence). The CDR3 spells CASSPGAGGSYGYTF. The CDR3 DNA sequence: TGTGCCAGCAGTCCCGGGGCAGGGGGCTCCTATGGCTACACCTTC.

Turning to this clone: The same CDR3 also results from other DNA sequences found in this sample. As DNA, the CDR3 is TGTGCCAGCCAACGACTAGCGGGGGACCAATACGAGCAGTACTTC. Amino acids: CASQRLAGDQYEQYF. The V and J genes are TRBV6-1 and TRBJ2-7, with 12 positions matching TRBD2. CDR1 is MNHNS and CDR2 is SASEGT in the germline V gene. V lost 8 bases and J lost 4; bases outside the gene matches: 9. The CDR3 sequence is 15 residues long.

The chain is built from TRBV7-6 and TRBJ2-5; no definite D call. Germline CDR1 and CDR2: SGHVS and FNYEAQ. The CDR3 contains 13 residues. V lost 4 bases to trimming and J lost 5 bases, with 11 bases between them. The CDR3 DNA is TGTGCCAGCAGCTCTTACTGGCGGGAGACCCAGTACTTC. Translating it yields CASSSYWRETQYF.

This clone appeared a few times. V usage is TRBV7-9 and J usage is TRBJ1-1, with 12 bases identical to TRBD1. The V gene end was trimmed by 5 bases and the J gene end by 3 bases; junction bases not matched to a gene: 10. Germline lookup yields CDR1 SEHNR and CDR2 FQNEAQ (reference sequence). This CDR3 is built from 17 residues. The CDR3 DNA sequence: TGTGCCAGCAGCGACCGGGACAGGGGGCTTTCGGACACTGAAGCTTTCTTT. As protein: CASSDRDRGLSDTEAFF.

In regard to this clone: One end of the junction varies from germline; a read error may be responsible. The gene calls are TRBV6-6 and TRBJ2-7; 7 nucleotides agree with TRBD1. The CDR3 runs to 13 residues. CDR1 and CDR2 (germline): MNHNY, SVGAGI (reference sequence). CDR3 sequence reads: CANSPGQSYEQYF. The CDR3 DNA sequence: TGTGCCAACAGTCCGGGACAGTCCTACGAGCAGTACTTC.

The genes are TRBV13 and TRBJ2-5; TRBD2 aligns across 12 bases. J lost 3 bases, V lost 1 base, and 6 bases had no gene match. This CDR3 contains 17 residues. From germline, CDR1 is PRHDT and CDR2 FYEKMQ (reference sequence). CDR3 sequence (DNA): TGTGCCAGCAGCTTAGATCTACGGACTAGCGGGGAAGAGACCCAGTACTTC. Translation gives CASSLDLRTSGEETQYF.

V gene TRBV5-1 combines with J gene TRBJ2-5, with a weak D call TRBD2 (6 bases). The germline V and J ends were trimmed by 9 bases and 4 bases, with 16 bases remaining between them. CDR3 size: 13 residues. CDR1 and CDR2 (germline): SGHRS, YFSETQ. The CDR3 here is CATSVGGRETQYF. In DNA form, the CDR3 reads TGCGCCACCTCGGTGGGGGGACGAGAGACCCAGTACTTC.

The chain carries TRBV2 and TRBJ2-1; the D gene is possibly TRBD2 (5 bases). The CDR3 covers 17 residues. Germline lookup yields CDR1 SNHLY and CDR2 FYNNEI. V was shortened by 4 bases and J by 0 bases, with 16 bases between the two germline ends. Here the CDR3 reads CASSAETVGSSYNEQFF. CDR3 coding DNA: TGTGCCAGCAGTGCCGAGACGGTGGGGAGCTCCTACAATGAGCAGTTCTTC.

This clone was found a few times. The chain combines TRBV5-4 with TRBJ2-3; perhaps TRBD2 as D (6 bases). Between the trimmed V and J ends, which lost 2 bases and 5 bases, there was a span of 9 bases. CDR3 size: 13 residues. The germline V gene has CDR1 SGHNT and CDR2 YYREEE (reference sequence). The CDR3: CASSFGGEDTQYF. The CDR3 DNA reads TGTGCCAGCAGCTTCGGAGGGGAAGATACGCAGTATTTT.

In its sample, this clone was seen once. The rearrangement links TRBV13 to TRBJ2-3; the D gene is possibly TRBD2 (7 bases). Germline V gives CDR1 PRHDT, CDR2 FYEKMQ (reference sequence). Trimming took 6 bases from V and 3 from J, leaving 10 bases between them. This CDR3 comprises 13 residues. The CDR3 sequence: CASRGGTTDTQYF. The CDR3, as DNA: TGTGCCAGCAGGGGAGGGACAACAGATACGCAGTATTTT.

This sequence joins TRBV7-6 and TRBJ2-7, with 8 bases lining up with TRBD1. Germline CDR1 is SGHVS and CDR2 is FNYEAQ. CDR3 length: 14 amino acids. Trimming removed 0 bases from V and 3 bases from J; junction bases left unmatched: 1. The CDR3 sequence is CASSLAGTGYEQYF. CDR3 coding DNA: TGTGCCAGCAGCTTAGCAGGGACAGGCTACGAGCAGTACTTC.

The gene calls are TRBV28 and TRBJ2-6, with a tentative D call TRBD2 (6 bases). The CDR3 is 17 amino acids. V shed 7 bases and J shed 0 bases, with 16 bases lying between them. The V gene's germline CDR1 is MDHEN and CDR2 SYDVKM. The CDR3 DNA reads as TGTGCCAGCATTGCCGGGGGACCCTCCTCTGGGGCCAACGTCCTGACTTTC. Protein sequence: CASIAGGPSSGANVLTF.

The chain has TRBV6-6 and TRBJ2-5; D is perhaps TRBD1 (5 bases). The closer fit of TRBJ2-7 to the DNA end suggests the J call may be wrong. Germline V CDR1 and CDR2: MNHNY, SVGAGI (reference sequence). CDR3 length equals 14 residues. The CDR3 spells CASSYSGPLPEQYF. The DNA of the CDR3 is TGTGCCAGCAGTTACTCGGGGCCCTTACCCGAGCAGTACTTC.

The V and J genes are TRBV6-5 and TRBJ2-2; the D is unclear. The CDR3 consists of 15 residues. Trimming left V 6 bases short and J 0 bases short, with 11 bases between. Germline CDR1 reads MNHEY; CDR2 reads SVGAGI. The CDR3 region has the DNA TGTGCCAGCAGCCACCGCCAGGCGAACACCGGGGAGCTGTTTTTT. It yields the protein CASSHRQANTGELFF.